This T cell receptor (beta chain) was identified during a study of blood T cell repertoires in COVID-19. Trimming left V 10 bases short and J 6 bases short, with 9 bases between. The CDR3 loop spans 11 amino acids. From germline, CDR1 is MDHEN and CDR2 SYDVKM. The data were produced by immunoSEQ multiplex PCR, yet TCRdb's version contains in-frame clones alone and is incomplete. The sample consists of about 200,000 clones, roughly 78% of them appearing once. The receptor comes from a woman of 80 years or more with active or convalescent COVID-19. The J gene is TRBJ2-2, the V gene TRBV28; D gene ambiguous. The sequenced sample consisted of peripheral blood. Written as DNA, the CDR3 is TGTGCCACCCTAAAGCCCGGGGAGCTGTTTTTT. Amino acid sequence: CATLKPGELFF.